Listed here are 27 T cell receptor beta chains from one sample, sequenced in a study of T cells in Graves' hyperthyroidism and ophthalmopathy. RNA transcripts provided the source from which TCR beta CDR3 regions were amplified. In the first-round RT-PCR of the TCR CDR3, the HTBI primer set was used. TCRdb reanalysed the multiplex PCR reads using MiXCR and keeps one entry per CDR3 protein. This table has about 360,000 distinct CDR3 sequences, around a quarter appearing once. The sequenced sample consisted of blood. The receptors were sampled from a middle-aged man with Graves' hyperthyroidism.

The genes are TRBV6-1 and TRBJ2-3, with 7 bases matching TRBD1. There are 15 residues in the CDR3. Germline values: CDR1 MNHNS, CDR2 SASEGT. V lost 6 bases to trimming and J lost 4 bases; unmatched junction nucleotides: 10. For the CDR3, the DNA is TGTGCCAGCAGACCTTGGACAGGAGAGGCAGATACGCAGTATTTT. Encoded protein: CASRPWTGEADTQYF.

In this sample, this clonotype turned up a few times. This chain joins TRBV28 and TRBJ2-2; TRBD1 is a possible D gene (5 bases). CDR3 length: 13 residues. The germline gives CDR1 MDHEN, CDR2 SYDVKM. Trimming left V 6 bases short and J 3 bases short, with 8 bases between. The CDR3 DNA sequence: TGTGCCAGCAGGGACACCTACACCGGGGAGCTGTTTTTT. This sequence encodes CASRDTYTGELFF. Supplemented by reference TRBV28 and TRBJ2-2, the full variable domain reads DVKVTQSSRYLVKRTGEKVFLECVQDMDHENMFWYRQDPGLGLRLIYFSYDVKMKEKGDIPEGYSVSREKKERFSLILESASTNQTSMYLCASRDTYTGELFFGEGSRLTVL.

This clonotype was found many times. The J gene is TRBJ2-2, the V gene TRBV11-2; no clear D gene. V lost 2 bases, J lost 6 bases, and 4 bases lay in between. This CDR3 contains 12 residues. CDR1 and CDR2 from the germline V gene are SGHAT and FQNNGV. In DNA, the CDR3 is TGTGCCAGCAGCTTATCTCCCGGGGAGCTGTTTTTT. Encoded protein: CASSLSPGELFF.

The chain couples TRBV9 to TRBJ2-2; D gene ambiguous. The length of the CDR3 is 13 residues. V lost 0 bases and J 5 bases, leaving 5 bases between the germline ends. Germline values: CDR1 SGDLS, CDR2 YYNGEE. DNA for the CDR3: TGTGCCAGCAGCGTAGTGGGAACCGGGGAGCTGTTTTTT. Residues: CASSVVGTGELFF.

This clonotype was counted at least ten times. This chain links TRBV11-2 with TRBJ2-1, with D perhaps matching TRBD2 (6 bases). The CDR3 loop spans 16 amino acids. The germline V gene has CDR1 SGHAT and CDR2 FQNNGV. The V and J ends lost 2 bases and 7 bases respectively, with 18 bases between them. The CDR3 sequence: CASSLLGGRETNEQFF. CDR3 nucleotides: TGTGCCAGCAGCTTACTCGGGGGTCGCGAGACGAATGAGCAGTTCTTC.

This clonotype was counted ten times or more. This chain links TRBV5-5 with TRBJ2-5; TRBD2 agrees at 7 bases. The CDR3 has 14 residues. The germline gives CDR1 SGHKS, CDR2 YYEKEE (reference sequence). Losses at the gene ends were 2 bases for V and 1 base for J; bases not matched to a gene: 2. CDR3 nucleotide sequence: TGTGCCAGCAGCTTCCCGGGAGGCCAAGAGACCCAGTACTTC. It translates to CASSFPGGQETQYF.

The rearrangement links TRBV16 to TRBJ2-7; 9 nucleotides match TRBD1. This CDR3 contains 16 residues. V dropped 0 bases and J dropped 5; count of bases not matched to a gene: 8. From germline, CDR1 is KGHSY and CDR2 FQNENV. The CDR3 nucleotides read TGTGCCAGCAGCCAATCGTGGGGGACAGGGATCAACGAGCAGTACTTC. Translating gives CASSQSWGTGINEQYF.

Only a few counts were recorded for this clonotype. The V call is TRBV3-1, the J call TRBJ1-2; no definite D call. V lost 2 bases and J 0 bases, leaving 10 bases between the germline ends. CDR1 and CDR2 (germline): LGHDT, YNNKEL (reference sequence). The CDR3 covers 15 residues. Here the CDR3 DNA reads TGTGCCAGCAGCCAATTAGACATAACTAACTATGGCTACACCTTC. It is translated as CASSQLDITNYGYTF.

This chain uses TRBV7-3 with TRBJ1-2, with TRBD1 matching over 7 bases. The CDR3 has 13 residues. Germline loops: CDR1 SGHTA, CDR2 FQGTGA. The J segment lost 2 bases and the V segment lost 5 bases, leaving 2 bases of the junction unmatched. The CDR3 DNA is TGTGCCAGCAGCCAGGGGGGGAACTATGGCTACACCTTC. Encoded protein: CASSQGGNYGYTF.

The chain has TRBV20-1 and TRBJ2-7; D perhaps matches TRBD1 (7 bases). The CDR3 length is 15 residues. Deletions cut 0 bases from V and 3 bases from J, with 15 bases between. Germline-derived CDR1 and CDR2 are DFQATT and SNEGSKA (reference sequence). The CDR3 spells CSARDGQGGIYEQYF. The DNA of the CDR3 is TGCAGTGCTAGAGATGGGCAGGGGGGCATCTACGAGCAGTACTTC.

This clonotype was recorded many times. The chain has TRBV5-1 and TRBJ2-1; unclear D gene. Trimming cost V 0 bases and J 0 bases, with 10 bases left between them. The CDR3 runs to 16 residues. Germline CDR1 reads SGHRS; CDR2 reads YFSETQ. The CDR3: CASSLVIASSYNEQFF. The CDR3 nucleotides read TGCGCCAGCAGCTTGGTAATAGCCTCCTCCTACAATGAGCAGTTCTTC.

This clonotype was recorded many times. The chain carries TRBV20-1 and TRBJ1-2; D not certain. Trimming pared 0 bases from V and 8 bases from J, leaving 13 bases between. This CDR3 comprises 13 residues. CDR1 and CDR2 from the germline V gene are DFQATT and SNEGSKA (reference sequence). The CDR3 DNA sequence: TGCAGTGCTAGAGATTGGGCAGAGAGGGGCTACACCTTC. Protein sequence: CSARDWAERGYTF.

This clonotype has more than one count but fewer than ten. The chain is built from TRBV28 and TRBJ2-2, with 9 nucleotides matching TRBD1. CDR1 is MDHEN, CDR2 SYDVKM, per germline. The CDR3 has 15 residues. J gave up 7 bases and V 4 bases, and 7 bases lay outside the gene matches. The CDR3 region has the DNA TGTGCCAGCAGTTCGCCGGGACAGGGAGTCGGGGAGCTGTTTTTT. As protein: CASSSPGQGVGELFF.

This clonotype came up a few times. This chain links TRBV29-1 with TRBJ1-5; D is possibly TRBD1 (5 bases). V dropped 6 bases and J dropped 7 bases, with 16 bases sitting between them. Germline V gene sequence: CDR1 SQVTM, CDR2 ANQGSEA. The CDR3 has 13 amino acids. The DNA for the CDR3 is TGCAGCGTGAGCCAGGGCGAGGGACAGCCCCAGCATTTT. Its translation: CSVSQGEGQPQHF.

This clonotype turned up a few times. The gene calls are TRBV27 and TRBJ1-5; the match to TRBD1 covers 7 bases. Germline values: CDR1 MNHEY, CDR2 SMNVEV (reference sequence). V lost 3 bases and J lost 5; bases outside the gene matches: 1. CDR3 size: 13 residues. The CDR3 reads CASSLGQHQPQHF. The CDR3 nucleotides are TGTGCCAGCAGTTTGGGACAGCATCAGCCCCAGCATTTT.

The CDR3 DNA reads TGTGCCAGCAGTTCCAGGGTCTCTGGGGCCAACGTCCTGACTTTC. The encoded protein is CASSSRVSGANVLTF. This chain joins TRBV27 and TRBJ2-6, with D possibly TRBD1 on 5 matching bases. The CDR3 runs to 15 residues. Germline CDR1 MNHEY, CDR2 SMNVEV (reference sequence). Trimming left V 4 bases short and J 0 bases short, with 7 bases between.

The chain has TRBV30 and TRBJ2-2, with D tentatively TRBD1 (6 bases). The V and J ends lost 4 bases and 8 bases respectively, with 11 bases between them. The CDR3 is 12 residues long. Germline V lookup: CDR1 GTSNPN, CDR2 SVGIG (reference sequence). Here the CDR3 reads CAWNLDRGELFF. The CDR3 DNA is TGTGCCTGGAACCTCGACAGGGGGGAGCTGTTTTTT.

In its sample, this clonotype was seen many times. The genes are TRBV18 and TRBJ2-5; 9 nucleotides agree with TRBD2. This CDR3 has 14 amino acids. In germline, CDR1 is KGHSH, CDR2 LQKENI. V lost 3 bases to trimming and J lost 3 bases; unmatched junction nucleotides: 2. CDR3 sequence reads: CASSPSGSKETQYF. DNA for the CDR3: TGTGCCAGCTCACCTAGCGGGAGCAAAGAGACCCAGTACTTC.

This clonotype was seen ten or more times. The chain joins TRBV7-9 to TRBJ2-1, with TRBD1 as a possible D gene (5 bases). The germline V gene encodes CDR1 SEHNR and CDR2 FQNEAQ (reference sequence). The CDR3 loop spans 14 amino acids. Deletions cut 3 bases from V and 4 bases from J, with 10 bases between. CDR3 sequence reads: CASSFQTGYNEQFF. DNA of the CDR3: TGTGCCAGCAGCTTCCAAACAGGTTACAATGAGCAGTTCTTC.

The CDR3 here is CASSLGLAGQYQETQYF. CDR3 in DNA: TGTGCCAGCAGTTTAGGGCTAGCGGGCCAGTACCAAGAGACCCAGTACTTC. The V call is TRBV27, the J call TRBJ2-5; 8 bases align to TRBD2. The germline gives CDR1 MNHEY, CDR2 SMNVEV (reference sequence). With 2 bases clipped from V and 0 bases from J, the junction kept 8 bases outside the gene matches. This CDR3 comprises 17 residues.

This clonotype was observed many times. The chain employs TRBV11-2 and TRBJ2-1, with 11 bases aligning to TRBD1. Germline V gene data show CDR1 as SGHAT and CDR2 as FQNNGV. Losses at the gene ends were 3 bases for V and 10 bases for J; bases not matched to a gene: 8. The CDR3 sequence is 15 residues long. The CDR3 here is CASSFWRGQGGEQFF. The CDR3 bases are TGTGCCAGCAGCTTCTGGAGGGGACAGGGGGGCGAGCAGTTCTTC. Filled out from reference TRBV11-2 and TRBJ2-1, the complete variable domain reads EAGVAQSPRYKIIEKRQSVAFWCNPISGHATLYWYQQILGQGPKLLIQFQNNGVVDDSQLPKDRFSAERLKGVDSTLKIQPAKLEDSAVYLCASSFWRGQGGEQFFGPGTRLTVL.

In its sample, this clonotype was seen a few times. The chain carries TRBV30 and TRBJ1-4, with D hard to call. V was shortened by 0 bases and J by 7 bases, with 12 bases between the two germline ends. The germline CDR1 and CDR2 sequences are GTSNPN and SVGIG (reference sequence). CDR3 length: 14 residues. CDR3 in DNA: TGTGCCTGGAGTGTATCACGGTTTGGTGAAAAACTGTTTTTT. Protein sequence: CAWSVSRFGEKLFF.

The chain employs TRBV7-9 and TRBJ1-2; a weak D match, TRBD1 (5 bases). CDR3 size: 15 residues. Trimming removed 5 bases at V and 6 bases at J, with 19 bases between. Germline lookup yields CDR1 SEHNR and CDR2 FQNEAQ (reference sequence). DNA of the CDR3: TGTGCCAGCAGCCGAGGGGCAGGTCCGGAGGATGGCTACACCTTC. Translated, it gives CASSRGAGPEDGYTF.

The chain employs TRBV20-1 and TRBJ2-7; a weak D match, TRBD2 (6 bases). With 1 base removed from V and 0 bases from J, the gap between germline ends came to 10 bases. Germline lookup yields CDR1 DFQATT and CDR2 SNEGSKA (reference sequence). The CDR3 totals 14 residues. CDR3 nucleotides: TGCAGTGCTAGAGGGACTATTACCTCCTACGAGCAGTACTTC. It specifies CSARGTITSYEQYF.

This clonotype has a handful of counts. This chain links TRBV7-2 with TRBJ1-2; weak D call: TRBD1 (5 bases). The CDR3 totals 14 residues. Per the germline V gene, CDR1 is SGHTA and CDR2 is FQGNSA. Trimming removed 1 base at V and 4 bases at J, with 10 bases between. Written as DNA, the CDR3 is TGTGCCAGCAGCTTAGATGGGGGAAGCTATGGCTACACCTTC. As protein: CASSLDGGSYGYTF.

A word on this clonotype: This may stem from a read error, because a much larger clone lies one nucleotide away. The rearrangement uses TRBV24-1 and TRBJ1-1; TRBD1 matches at 8 bases. V lost 4 bases and J lost 1; bases outside the gene matches: 4. Germline V gives CDR1 KGHDR, CDR2 SFDVKD. The CDR3 is 15 amino acids. CDR3 residues: CATSEAGTGNTEAFF. The CDR3 DNA sequence: TGTGCCACCAGTGAGGCCGGGACAGGGAACACTGAAGCTTTCTTT.

About this clonotype itself: At one boundary the junction diverges from the germline segment, which might be a read error. The chain combines TRBV7-9 with TRBJ2-2; possible D gene TRBD1, 6 bases. The CDR3 is 16 amino acids. Germline V gene data show CDR1 as SEHNR and CDR2 as FQNEAQ (reference sequence). CDR3 nucleotide sequence: TGTGCCAGCAGCTTGCTCATCGGGACAAGTACCGGGGAGCGGTTTTTT. It specifies CASSLLIGTSTGERFF.